This TCR beta chain was recovered during a study of early T cells in non-severe SARS-CoV-2 infection. This clonotype was recorded at least ten times. Its antigen is unidentified. Whole-study findings and limits: Matching with VDJdb favored anti-spike CD8 responses (missing private and CD4 specificities).

As part of library construction, unique molecular identifiers were attached to individual cDNA molecules. Each CDR3 protein gets one entry after TCRdb re-called the 5' RACE reads with MiXCR. The data contain about 62,000 distinct CDR3 sequences, approximately 9.3% of them singletons. Germline CDR1 SQVTM, CDR2 ANQGSEA. This CDR3 comprises 11 residues. Deletions cut 3 bases from V and 4 bases from J, with 5 bases between. Material for sequencing was whole blood. The sequence was obtained from an adult who was a healthcare worker with PCR-confirmed SARS-CoV-2 infection or an uninfected control (not recorded which). The rearrangement uses TRBV29-1 and TRBJ2-3; D remains unclear. The CDR3: CSVEASDTQYF. The CDR3 DNA sequence: TGCAGCGTTGAGGCGTCAGATACGCAGTATTTT.